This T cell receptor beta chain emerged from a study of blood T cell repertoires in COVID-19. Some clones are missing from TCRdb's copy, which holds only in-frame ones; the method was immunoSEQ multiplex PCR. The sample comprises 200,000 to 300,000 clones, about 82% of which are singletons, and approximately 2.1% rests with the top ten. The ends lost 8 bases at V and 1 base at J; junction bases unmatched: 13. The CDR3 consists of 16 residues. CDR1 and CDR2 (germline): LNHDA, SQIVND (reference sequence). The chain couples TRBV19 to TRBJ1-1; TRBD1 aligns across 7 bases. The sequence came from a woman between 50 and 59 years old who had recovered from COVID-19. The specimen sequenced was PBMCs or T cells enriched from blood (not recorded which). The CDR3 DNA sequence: TGTGCCAGTGGTAACCTCGGACAGGCCGCGAACACTGAAGCTTTCTTT. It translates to CASGNLGQAANTEAFF.